This TCR beta chain emerged from a study of control samples from healthy donors and cancer patients. This CDR3 contains 15 residues. The ends were cut back, 1 base at V and 5 bases at J, with 14 bases in the middle. Germline V lookup: CDR1 SEHNR, CDR2 FQNEAQ (reference sequence). This table comes from immunoSEQ multiplex PCR, and its TCRdb copy is limited to in-frame clones, with some not included. The sample contains 90,000 to 110,000 clones, more than 85% of which appear only once. V and J are TRBV7-9 and TRBJ1-1; a weak D match, TRBD1 (5 bases). The sequence was obtained from a woman aged 45 to 65 in good health. Specimen: blood. The CDR3 region is CASSLGSAGWTEAFF. CDR3 nucleotides: TGTGCCAGCAGCTTAGGATCGGCAGGGTGGACTGAAGCTTTCTTT.